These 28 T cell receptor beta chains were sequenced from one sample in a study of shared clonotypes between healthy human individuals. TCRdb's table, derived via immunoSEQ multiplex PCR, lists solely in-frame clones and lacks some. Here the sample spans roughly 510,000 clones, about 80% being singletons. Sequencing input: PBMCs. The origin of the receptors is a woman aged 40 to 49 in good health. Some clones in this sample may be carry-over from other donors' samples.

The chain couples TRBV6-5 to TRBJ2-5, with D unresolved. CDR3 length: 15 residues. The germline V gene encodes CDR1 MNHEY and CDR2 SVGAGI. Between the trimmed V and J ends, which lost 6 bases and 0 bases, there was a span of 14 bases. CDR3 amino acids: CASRATRLYQETQYF. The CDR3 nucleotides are TGTGCCAGCAGGGCAACACGACTTTACCAAGAGACCCAGTACTTC.

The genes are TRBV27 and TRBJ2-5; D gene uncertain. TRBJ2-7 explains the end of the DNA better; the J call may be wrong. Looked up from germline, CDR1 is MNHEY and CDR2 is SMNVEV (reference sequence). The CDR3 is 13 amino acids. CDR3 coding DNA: TGTGCCAGCAGTTTCGCCCTGGGGTACGAGCAGTACTTC. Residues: CASSFALGYEQYF.

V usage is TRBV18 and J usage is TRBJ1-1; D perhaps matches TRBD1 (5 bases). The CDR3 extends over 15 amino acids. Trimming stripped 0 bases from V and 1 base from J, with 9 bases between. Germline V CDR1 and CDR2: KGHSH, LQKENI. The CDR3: CASSPPGQGNTEAFF. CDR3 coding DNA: TGTGCCAGCTCACCACCGGGGCAGGGGAACACTGAAGCTTTCTTT. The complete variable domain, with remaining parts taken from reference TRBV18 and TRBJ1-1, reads NAGVMQNPRHLVRRRGQEARLRCSPMKGHSHVYWYRQLPEEGLKFMVYLQKENIIDESGMPKERFSAEFPKEGPSILRIQQVVRGDSAAYFCASSPPGQGNTEAFFGQGTRLTVV.

Here the CDR3 reads CASSPVGTGINEQFF. The CDR3 DNA sequence: TGTGCCAGCAGCCCGGTCGGGACAGGGATAAATGAGCAGTTCTTC. This chain connects TRBV5-4 to TRBJ2-1; 9 bases are a match to TRBD1. The length of the CDR3 is 15 residues. Per the germline V gene, CDR1 is SGHNT and CDR2 is YYREEE (reference sequence). Trimming removed 4 bases from V and 7 bases from J; junction bases left unmatched: 9.

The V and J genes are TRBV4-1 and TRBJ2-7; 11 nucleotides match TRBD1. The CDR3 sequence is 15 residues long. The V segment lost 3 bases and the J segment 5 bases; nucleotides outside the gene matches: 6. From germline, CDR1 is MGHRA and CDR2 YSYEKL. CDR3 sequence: CASSQGTGGSHEQYF. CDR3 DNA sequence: TGCGCCAGCAGCCAGGGGACAGGGGGGTCCCACGAGCAGTACTTC.

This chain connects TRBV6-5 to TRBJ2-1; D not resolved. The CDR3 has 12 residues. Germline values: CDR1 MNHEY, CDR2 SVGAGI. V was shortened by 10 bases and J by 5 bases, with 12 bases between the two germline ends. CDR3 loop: CATKGINNEQFF. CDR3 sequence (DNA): TGTGCCACCAAGGGAATTAACAATGAGCAGTTCTTC.

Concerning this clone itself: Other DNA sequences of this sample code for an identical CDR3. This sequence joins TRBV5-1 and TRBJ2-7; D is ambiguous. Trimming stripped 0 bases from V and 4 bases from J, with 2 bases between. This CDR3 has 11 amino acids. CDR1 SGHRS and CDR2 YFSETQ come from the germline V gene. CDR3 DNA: TGCGCCAGCAGCTTGGAATACGAGCAGTACTTC. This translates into CASSLEYEQYF.

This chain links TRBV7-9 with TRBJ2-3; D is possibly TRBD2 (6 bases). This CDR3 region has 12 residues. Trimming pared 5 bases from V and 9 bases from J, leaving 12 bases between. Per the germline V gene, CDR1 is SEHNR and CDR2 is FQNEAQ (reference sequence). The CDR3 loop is CASSPVGGTQYF. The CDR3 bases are TGTGCCAGCAGCCCGGTGGGGGGAACGCAGTATTTT. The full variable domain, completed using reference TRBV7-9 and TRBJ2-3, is DTGVSQNPRHKITKRGQNVTFRCDPISEHNRLYWYRQTLGQGPEFLTYFQNEAQLEKSRLLSDRFSAERPKGSFSTLEIQRTEQGDSAMYLCASSPVGGTQYFGPGTRLTVL.

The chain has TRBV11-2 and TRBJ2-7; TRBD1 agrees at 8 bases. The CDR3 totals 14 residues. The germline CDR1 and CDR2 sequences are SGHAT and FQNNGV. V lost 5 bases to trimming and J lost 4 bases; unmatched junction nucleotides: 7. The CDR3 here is CASSQGQGLYEQYF. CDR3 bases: TGTGCCAGCAGCCAAGGACAGGGCTTATACGAGCAGTACTTC.

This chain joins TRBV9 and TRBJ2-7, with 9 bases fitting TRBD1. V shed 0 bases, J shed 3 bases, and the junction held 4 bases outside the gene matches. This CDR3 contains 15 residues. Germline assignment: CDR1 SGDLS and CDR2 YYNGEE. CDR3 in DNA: TGTGCCAGCAGCGTAGAACCGGGACAGGGCTACGAGCAGTACTTC. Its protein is CASSVEPGQGYEQYF.

The CDR3 region is CASTQGLAGYF. Here the CDR3 DNA reads TGTGCCAGCACCCAGGGACTAGCCGGGTACTTC. The V gene is TRBV28, the J gene TRBJ2-5, with TRBD2 identical over 9 bases. The V and J ends lost 7 bases and 13 bases, in that order; junction bases with no gene match: 7. In germline, CDR1 is MDHEN, CDR2 SYDVKM. The CDR3 consists of 11 residues.

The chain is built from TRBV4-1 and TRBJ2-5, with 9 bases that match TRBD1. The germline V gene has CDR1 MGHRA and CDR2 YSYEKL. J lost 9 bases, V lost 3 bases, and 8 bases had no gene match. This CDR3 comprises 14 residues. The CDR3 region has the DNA TGCGCCAGCAGCCAGGACGACAGGGGGTGGGCCCAGTACTTC. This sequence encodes CASSQDDRGWAQYF.

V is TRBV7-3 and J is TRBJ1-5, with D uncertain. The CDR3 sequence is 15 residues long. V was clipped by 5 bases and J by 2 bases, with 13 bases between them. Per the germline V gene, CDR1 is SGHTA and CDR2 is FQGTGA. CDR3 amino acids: CASSPRGHRNQPQHF. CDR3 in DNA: TGTGCCAGCAGCCCTCGAGGGCATCGCAATCAGCCCCAGCATTTT.

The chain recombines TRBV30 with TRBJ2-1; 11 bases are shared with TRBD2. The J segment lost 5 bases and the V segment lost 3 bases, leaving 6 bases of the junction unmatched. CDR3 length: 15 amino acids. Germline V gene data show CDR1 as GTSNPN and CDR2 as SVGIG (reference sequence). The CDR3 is CAWRIRLAGHNEQFF. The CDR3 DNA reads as TGTGCCTGGAGGATAAGACTAGCGGGGCACAATGAGCAGTTCTTC.

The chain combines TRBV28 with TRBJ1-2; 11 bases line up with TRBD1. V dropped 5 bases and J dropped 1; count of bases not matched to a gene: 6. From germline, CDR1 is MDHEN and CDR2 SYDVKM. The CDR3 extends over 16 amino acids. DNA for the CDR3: TGTGCCAGCAGTCCTCTGGGGACAGGGGGTAACTATGGCTACACCTTC. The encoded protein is CASSPLGTGGNYGYTF.

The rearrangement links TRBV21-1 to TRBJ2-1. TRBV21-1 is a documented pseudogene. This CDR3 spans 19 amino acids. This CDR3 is CASSKLNPVLWDPYNEQFF. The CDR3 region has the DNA TGTGCCAGCAGCAAACTTAATCCGGTTCTTTGGGACCCCTACAATGAGCAGTTCTTC.

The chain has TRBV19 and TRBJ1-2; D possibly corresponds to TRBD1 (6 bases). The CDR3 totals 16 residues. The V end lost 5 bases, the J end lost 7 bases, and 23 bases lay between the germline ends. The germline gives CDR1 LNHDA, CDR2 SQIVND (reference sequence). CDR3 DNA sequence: TGTGCCAGTAGTCCCCACACGGGGGGGGCTAGCGGTGGCTACACCTTC. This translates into CASSPHTGGASGGYTF.

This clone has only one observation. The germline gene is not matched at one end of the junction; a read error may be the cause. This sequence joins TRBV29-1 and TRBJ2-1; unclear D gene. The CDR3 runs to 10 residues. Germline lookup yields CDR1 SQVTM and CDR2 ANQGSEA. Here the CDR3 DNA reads TGCAGCGTTGAAGACCCGGGCCAGGTCTTC. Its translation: CSVEDPGQVF.

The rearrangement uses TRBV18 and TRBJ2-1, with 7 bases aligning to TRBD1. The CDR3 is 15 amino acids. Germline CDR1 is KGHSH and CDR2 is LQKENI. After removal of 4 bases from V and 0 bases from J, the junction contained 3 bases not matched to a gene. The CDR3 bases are TGTGCCAGCTCACTTCCAGGGGGCTCCTACAATGAGCAGTTCTTC. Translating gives CASSLPGGSYNEQFF.

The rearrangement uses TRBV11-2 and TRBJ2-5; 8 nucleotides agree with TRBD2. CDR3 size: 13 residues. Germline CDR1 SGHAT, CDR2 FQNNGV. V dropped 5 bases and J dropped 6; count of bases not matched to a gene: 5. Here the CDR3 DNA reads TGTGCCAGCAGCCCGAGCGGGAGTCAGACCCAGTACTTC. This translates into CASSPSGSQTQYF.

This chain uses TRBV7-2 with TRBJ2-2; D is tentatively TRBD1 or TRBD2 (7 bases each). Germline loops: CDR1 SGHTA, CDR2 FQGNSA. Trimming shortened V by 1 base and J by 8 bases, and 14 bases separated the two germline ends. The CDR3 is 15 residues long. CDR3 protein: CASSLVDREGGELFF. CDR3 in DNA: TGTGCCAGCAGCTTAGTCGACAGGGAGGGGGGGGAGCTGTTTTTT.

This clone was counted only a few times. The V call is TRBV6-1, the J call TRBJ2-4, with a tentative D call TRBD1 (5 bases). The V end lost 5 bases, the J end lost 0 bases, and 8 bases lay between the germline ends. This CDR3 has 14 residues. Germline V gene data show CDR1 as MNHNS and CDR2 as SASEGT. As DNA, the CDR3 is TGTGCCAGCAGTAGGGGCCTAGCCAAAAACATTCAGTACTTC. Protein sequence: CASSRGLAKNIQYF.

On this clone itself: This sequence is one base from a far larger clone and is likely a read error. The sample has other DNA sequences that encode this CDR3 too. In DNA, the CDR3 is TGCGCCAGCAGTCCTGAGCATAGGGGCGCGGGCTATGGCTACACCTTC. This encodes CASSPEHRGAGYGYTF. The chain uses TRBV6-4 and TRBJ1-2, with a possible D match to TRBD1 (5 bases). There are 16 residues in the CDR3. The germline CDR1 and CDR2 sequences are MRHNA and SNTAGT.

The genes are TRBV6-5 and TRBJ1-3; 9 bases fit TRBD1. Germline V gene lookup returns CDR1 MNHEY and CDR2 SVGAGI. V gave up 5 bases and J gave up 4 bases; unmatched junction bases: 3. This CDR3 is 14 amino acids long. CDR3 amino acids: CASSRTGAGNTIYF. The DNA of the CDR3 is TGTGCCAGCAGTCGGACAGGGGCAGGAAACACCATATATTTT.

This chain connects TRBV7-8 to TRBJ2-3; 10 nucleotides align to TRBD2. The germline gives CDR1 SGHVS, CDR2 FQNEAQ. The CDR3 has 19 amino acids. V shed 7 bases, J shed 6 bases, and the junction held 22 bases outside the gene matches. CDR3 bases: TGTGCCAGCATCCCAGGACTAGCGGAGGGTATTTGGAATCCGGATACGCAGTATTTT. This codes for CASIPGLAEGIWNPDTQYF.

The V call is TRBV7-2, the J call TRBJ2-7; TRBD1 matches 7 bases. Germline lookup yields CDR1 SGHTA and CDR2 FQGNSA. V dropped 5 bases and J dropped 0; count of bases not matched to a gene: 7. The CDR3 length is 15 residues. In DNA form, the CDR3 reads TGTGCCAGCAGCAGCCGACAGGGCCCCTCCTACGAGCAGTACTTC. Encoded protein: CASSSRQGPSYEQYF.

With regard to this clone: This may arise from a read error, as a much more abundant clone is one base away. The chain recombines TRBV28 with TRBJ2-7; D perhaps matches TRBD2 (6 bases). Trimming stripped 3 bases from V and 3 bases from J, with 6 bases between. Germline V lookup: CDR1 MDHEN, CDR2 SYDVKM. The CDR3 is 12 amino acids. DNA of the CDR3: TGTGCCAGCAGTTTGGAGGGCTACGAGCAGTACTTC. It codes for CASSLEGYEQYF.

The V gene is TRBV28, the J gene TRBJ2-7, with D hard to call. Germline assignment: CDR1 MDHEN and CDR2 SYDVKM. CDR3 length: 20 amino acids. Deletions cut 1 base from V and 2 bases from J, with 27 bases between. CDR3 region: CASSLYPPMPKTTSTYEQYF. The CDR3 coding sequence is TGTGCCAGCAGTTTATACCCACCCATGCCCAAAACCACCTCTACCTACGAGCAGTACTTC.